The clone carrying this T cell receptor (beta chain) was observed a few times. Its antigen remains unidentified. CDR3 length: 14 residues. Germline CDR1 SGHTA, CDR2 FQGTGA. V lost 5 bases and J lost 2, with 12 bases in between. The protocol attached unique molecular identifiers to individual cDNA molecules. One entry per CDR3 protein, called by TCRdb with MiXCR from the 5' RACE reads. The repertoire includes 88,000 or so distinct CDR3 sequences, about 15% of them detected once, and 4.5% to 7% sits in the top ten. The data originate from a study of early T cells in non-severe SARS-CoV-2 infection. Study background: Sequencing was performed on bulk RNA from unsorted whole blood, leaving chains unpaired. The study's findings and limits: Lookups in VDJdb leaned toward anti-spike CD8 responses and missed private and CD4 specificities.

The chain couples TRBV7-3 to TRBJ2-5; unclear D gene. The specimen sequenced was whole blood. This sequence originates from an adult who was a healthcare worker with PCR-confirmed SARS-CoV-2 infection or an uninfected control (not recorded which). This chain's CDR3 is CASSPGGIQETQYF. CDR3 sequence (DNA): TGTGCCAGCAGCCCAGGTGGCATTCAAGAGACCCAGTACTTC.